Reported below is one TCR beta chain. Clones were read by immunoSEQ multiplex PCR, and TCRdb kept only the in-frame ones, dropping some. This sample has hundreds of thousands of clones, with 84% found just once. V lost 2 bases to trimming and J lost 5 bases, with 17 bases between them. Germline V gene sequence: CDR1 SGHRS, CDR2 YFSETQ. The CDR3 runs to 16 residues. These data belong to a study of blood T cell repertoires in COVID-19. Study-level background: T cells, B-cell-depleted T cells, or PBMCs provided the cDNA or gDNA that served as material.

The sequence was collected from a man aged 25 to 45 with acute COVID-19. The rearrangement links TRBV5-1 to TRBJ2-1; D remains unclear. Sequencing was done on a sample of PBMCs or T cells enriched from blood (not recorded which). CDR3 coding DNA: TGCGCCAGCAGCTTTGGTTCCCCGCCTATGCACAATGAGCAGTTCTTC. It yields the protein CASSFGSPPMHNEQFF.